Shown below are 10 T cell receptor beta chains from a single sample sequenced in a study of cytomegalovirus exposure and HLA in healthy donors. Use of 60 Vbeta and 13 Jbeta primers characterized the PCR. Only in-frame clones appear in the TCRdb table, and some are missing; sequencing was by immunoSEQ multiplex PCR. The data contain roughly 90,000 clones, 74% of them singletons. Sequencing input: PBMCs. These receptors all come from a man aged 25-45 years in good health and CMV-seropositive.

V usage is TRBV4-1 and J usage is TRBJ1-4; D is possibly TRBD1 (6 bases). CDR3 length: 16 residues. The V end lost 4 bases, the J end lost 3 bases, and 15 bases lay between the germline ends. Per the germline V gene, CDR1 is MGHRA and CDR2 is YSYEKL. CDR3 nucleotide sequence: TGCGCCAGCAGCCCCTTACCGGACAGAGCTAATGAAAAACTGTTTTTT. Translated, it gives CASSPLPDRANEKLFF.

V is TRBV7-2 and J is TRBJ2-2, with D possibly TRBD2 on 6 matching bases. V lost 5 bases to trimming and J lost 5 bases, with 15 bases between them. The germline gives CDR1 SGHTA, CDR2 FQGNSA. The CDR3 has 15 residues. As DNA, the CDR3 is TGTGCCAGCAGCCCGGAGGGCGGGGCTACCGGGGAGCTGTTTTTT. Translating it yields CASSPEGGATGELFF.

This sequence joins TRBV6-1 and TRBJ2-7; TRBD1 aligns across 8 bases. V was clipped by 8 bases and J by 5 bases; unmatched bases: 5. Germline values: CDR1 MNHNS, CDR2 SASEGT. The CDR3 covers 12 residues. The CDR3 DNA sequence: TGTGCCAGCCTGCAGGGGGCTGACGAGCAGTACTTC. Translated: CASLQGADEQYF.

CDR3 protein: CASSSLQGDTQYF. For the CDR3, the DNA is TGTGCCAGCAGCTCGTTGCAGGGGGATACGCAGTATTTT. This chain uses TRBV7-9 with TRBJ2-3, with D possibly being TRBD1 (6 bases). CDR1 and CDR2 (germline): SEHNR, FQNEAQ (reference sequence). The CDR3 contains 13 residues. V gave up 4 bases and J gave up 6 bases, with 11 bases separating them.

V gene TRBV7-2 combines with J gene TRBJ1-2; no clear D. The CDR3 sequence is 14 residues long. Germline V gene lookup returns CDR1 SGHTA and CDR2 FQGNSA. The ends were cut back, 5 bases at V and 9 bases at J, with 19 bases in the middle. The chain's CDR3 is CASSGDLTLESYTF. CDR3 bases: TGTGCCAGCAGCGGAGATCTGACCCTTGAAAGCTACACCTTC.

V is TRBV5-1 and J is TRBJ2-3; TRBD2 aligns across 9 bases. CDR3 length equals 16 residues. Per the germline V gene, CDR1 is SGHRS and CDR2 is YFSETQ. V trimming: 3 bases; J trimming: 3 bases; junction bases outside the gene matches: 8. DNA of the CDR3: TGCGCCAGCAGCTCTCCTTCTAGCGGGGTGACAGATACGCAGTATTTT. Encoded protein: CASSSPSSGVTDTQYF.

The chain is built from TRBV7-9 and TRBJ1-4, with 8 nucleotides matching TRBD1. This CDR3 region has 14 residues. Germline values: CDR1 SEHNR, CDR2 FQNEAQ (reference sequence). V dropped 8 bases and J dropped 5; count of bases not matched to a gene: 7. The CDR3: CASSQRTGNEKLFF. The CDR3, as DNA: TGTGCCAGCTCCCAGCGGACAGGGAATGAAAAACTGTTTTTT. Drawing the rest from reference TRBV7-9 and TRBJ1-4, the complete variable domain is DTGVSQNPRHKITKRGQNVTFRCDPISEHNRLYWYRQTLGQGPEFLTYFQNEAQLEKSRLLSDRFSAERPKGSFSTLEIQRTEQGDSAMYLCASSQRTGNEKLFFGSGTQLSVL.

J is TRBJ2-7 and V is TRBV14, with 9 bases aligning to TRBD1. The ends lost 4 bases at V and 7 bases at J; junction bases unmatched: 11. From germline, CDR1 is SGHDN and CDR2 FVKESK. This CDR3 has 15 amino acids. CDR3: CASSPDRGLLREQYF. The CDR3 DNA follows: TGTGCCAGCAGCCCGGACAGGGGACTCCTTAGGGAGCAGTACTTC.

The chain carries TRBV2 and TRBJ1-1, with 8 positions matching TRBD1. J lost 4 bases, V lost 9 bases, and 7 bases had no gene match. Germline CDR1 and CDR2: SNHLY and FYNNEI. The CDR3 totals 13 residues. CDR3 DNA: TGTGCCAGTGCCGGACAGGGAGGCACTGAAGCTTTCTTT. This translates into CASAGQGGTEAFF.

The chain is built from TRBV5-1 and TRBJ1-2, with D tentatively TRBD1 (5 bases). The V end was cut by 4 bases, the J end by 3 bases, with 19 bases between. The germline V gene encodes CDR1 SGHRS and CDR2 YFSETQ. The CDR3 totals 16 residues. The CDR3 protein is CASSRTGRRADYGYTF. The CDR3 nucleotides read TGCGCCAGCAGCCGAACAGGCCGCAGGGCGGACTATGGCTACACCTTC.